The T cell receptor beta chain described here comes from a study of CD8+ T cells in alopecia areata. Study-wide background: Each of the treated patients was given oral tofacitinib, 5 to 10 mg twice daily, for moderate-to-severe alopecia areata. Study-level points and caveats: Many expanded lesional clones persisted in scalp and blood during tofacitinib treatment. Affected lesional scalp, above all in alopecia totalis/universalis, was more clonal than normal scalp.

CDR3 size: 15 residues. J was trimmed by 2 bases and V by 4 bases; bases with no gene match: 10. Germline loops: CDR1 SQVTM, CDR2 ANQGSEA. The authors extracted RNA and reverse transcribed it into cDNA as the sequencing template. TCRdb's table, derived via immunoSEQ multiplex PCR, lists solely in-frame clones and lacks some. The table records 200,000 to 250,000 clones, less than 75% of them present only once. Documented treatment: oral pan-JAK inhibitor, 5-10 mg twice daily. PBMC-derived CD4+ and CD8+ T cells were sorted. As concerns this clone: Its antigen remains unknown.

This specimen consisted of CD4+ T cells sorted from blood, obtained at week 4, from a patient treated with tofacitinib. The V gene is TRBV29-1, the J gene TRBJ2-5, with 7 nucleotides matching TRBD1. This clonotype was obtained from a human donor with alopecia areata. The CDR3 DNA sequence: TGCAGCGTTGGAAAGGGGACAGCCTGGCAAGAGACCCAGTACTTC. It encodes CSVGKGTAWQETQYF.